This T cell receptor beta chain was sequenced during a study of blood T cell repertoires in COVID-19. Across the study: Material from acute and convalescent COVID-19 was sourced from the United States, Italy and Spain. Sources were T cells, B-cell-depleted T cells, or PBMCs; the material itself was cDNA or gDNA.

Trimming cost V 3 bases and J 7 bases, with 16 bases left between them. The CDR3 spans 14 residues. Germline CDR1 DFQATT, CDR2 SNEGSKA (reference sequence). TCRdb keeps only in-frame clones here, not all; method: immunoSEQ multiplex PCR. The data show tens of thousands of clones, approximately 85% seen once. This receptor was obtained from an elderly man with acute or convalescent COVID-19. This rearrangement joins TRBV20-1 to TRBJ1-3, with a possible D match to TRBD1 (6 bases). The sequencing sample was made of peripheral blood. The CDR3 is CSASSTGLRNTIYF. The CDR3 nucleotides read TGCAGTGCTAGTTCTACAGGGCTGAGGAACACCATATATTTT.